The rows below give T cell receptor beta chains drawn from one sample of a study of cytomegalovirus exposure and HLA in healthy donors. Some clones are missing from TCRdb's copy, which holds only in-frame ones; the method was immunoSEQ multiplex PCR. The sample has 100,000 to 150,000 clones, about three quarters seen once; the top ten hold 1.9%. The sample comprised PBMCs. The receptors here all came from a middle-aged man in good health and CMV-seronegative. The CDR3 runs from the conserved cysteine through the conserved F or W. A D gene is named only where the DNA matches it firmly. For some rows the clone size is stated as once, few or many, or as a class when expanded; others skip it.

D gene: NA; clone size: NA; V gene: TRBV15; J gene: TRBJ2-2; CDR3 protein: CATSRDNRAPGELFF; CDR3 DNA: TGTGCCACCAGCAGAGATAACAGGGCCCCCGGGGAGCTGTTTTTT
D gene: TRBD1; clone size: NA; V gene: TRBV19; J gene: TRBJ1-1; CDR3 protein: CASSIVGDRGATEAFF; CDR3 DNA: TGTGCCAGTAGTATAGTAGGAGACAGGGGCGCGACTGAAGCTTTCTTT
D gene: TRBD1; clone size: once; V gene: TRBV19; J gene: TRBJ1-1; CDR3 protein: CASHRTGTANTEAFF; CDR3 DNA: TGTGCCAGCCACCGGACCGGGACAGCGAACACTGAAGCTTTCTTT
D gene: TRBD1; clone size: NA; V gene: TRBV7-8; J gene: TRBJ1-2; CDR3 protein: CASSLGGGERIYGYTF; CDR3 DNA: TGTGCCAGCAGCTTAGGAGGGGGCGAGAGGATTTATGGCTACACCTTC
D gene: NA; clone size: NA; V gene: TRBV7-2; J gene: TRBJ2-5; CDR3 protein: CASTFQGGGVQETQYF; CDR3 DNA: TGTGCCAGCACTTTCCAAGGTGGCGGGGTTCAAGAGACCCAGTACTTC
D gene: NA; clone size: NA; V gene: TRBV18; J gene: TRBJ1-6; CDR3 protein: CASSPRQSQNSPLHF; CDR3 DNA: TGTGCCAGCTCACCTCGACAGAGCCAGAATTCACCCCTCCACTTT
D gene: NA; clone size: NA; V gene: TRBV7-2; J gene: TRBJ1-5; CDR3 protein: CASSLAGIQPQHF; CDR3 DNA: TGTGCCAGCAGCTTAGCCGGGATTCAGCCCCAGCATTTT
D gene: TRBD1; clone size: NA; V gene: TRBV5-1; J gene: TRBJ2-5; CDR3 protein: CASSFNTGGETQYF; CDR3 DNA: TGCGCCAGCAGCTTTAATACAGGGGGAGAGACCCAGTACTTC
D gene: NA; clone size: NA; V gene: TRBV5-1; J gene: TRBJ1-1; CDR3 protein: CASSLQGTNTEAFF; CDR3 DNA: TGCGCCAGCAGCTTGCAGGGGACGAACACTGAAGCTTTCTTT
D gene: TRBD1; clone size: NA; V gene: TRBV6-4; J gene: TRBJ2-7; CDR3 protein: CASSADRGPYEQYF; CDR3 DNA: TGTGCCAGCAGTGCGGACAGGGGGCCGTACGAGCAGTACTTC
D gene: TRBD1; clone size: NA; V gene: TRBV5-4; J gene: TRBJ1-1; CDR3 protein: CASSKTGSDTEAFF; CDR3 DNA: TGTGCCAGCAGCAAGACAGGGTCGGACACTGAGGCTTTCTTT
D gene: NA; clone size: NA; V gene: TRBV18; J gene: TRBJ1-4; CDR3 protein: CASSRGQNEKLFF; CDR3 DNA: TGTGCCAGCTCACGCGGACAGAATGAAAAACTGTTTTTT
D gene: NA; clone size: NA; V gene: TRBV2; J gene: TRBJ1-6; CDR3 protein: CASSTGPGEYSLHF; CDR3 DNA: TGTGCCAGCAGTACCGGGCCGGGGGAATATTCCCTCCACTTT
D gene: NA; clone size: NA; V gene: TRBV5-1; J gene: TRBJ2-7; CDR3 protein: CASSLGGRGEQYF; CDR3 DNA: TGCGCCAGCAGCTTGGGGGGGCGAGGCGAGCAGTACTTC
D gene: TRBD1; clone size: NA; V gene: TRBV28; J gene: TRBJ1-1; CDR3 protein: CASSLYGTGNTEAFF; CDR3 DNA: TGTGCCAGCAGTTTATATGGGACAGGGAACACTGAAGCTTTCTTT
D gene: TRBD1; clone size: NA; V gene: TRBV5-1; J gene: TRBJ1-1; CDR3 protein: CASSLSRDSEAFF; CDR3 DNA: TGCGCCAGCAGCTTATCACGGGACAGTGAAGCTTTCTTT
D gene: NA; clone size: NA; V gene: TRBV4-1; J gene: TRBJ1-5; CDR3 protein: CASSQYGGKVDQPQHF; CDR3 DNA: TGCGCCAGCAGCCAATACGGGGGAAAGGTTGATCAGCCCCAGCATTTT
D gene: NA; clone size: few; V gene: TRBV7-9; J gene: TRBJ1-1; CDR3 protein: CASSLAWGSRQAFF; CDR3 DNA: TGTGCCAGCAGCTTAGCGTGGGGCAGCCGCCAAGCTTTCTTT
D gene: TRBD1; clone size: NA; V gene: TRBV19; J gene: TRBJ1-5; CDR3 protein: CASEDAGQGRQPQHF; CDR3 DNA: TGTGCCAGTGAAGATGCGGGACAGGGGCGACAGCCCCAGCATTTT
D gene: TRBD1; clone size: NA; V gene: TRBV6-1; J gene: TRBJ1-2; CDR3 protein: CASSGDRGRDGYTF; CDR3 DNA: TGTGCCAGCAGTGGGGACAGGGGGCGCGATGGCTACACCTTC
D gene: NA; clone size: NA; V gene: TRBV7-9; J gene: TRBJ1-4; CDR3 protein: CASSLVVAEKLFF; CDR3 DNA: TGTGCCAGCAGCTTAGTTGTAGCAGAAAAACTGTTTTTT
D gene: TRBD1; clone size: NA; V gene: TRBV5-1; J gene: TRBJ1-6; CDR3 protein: CASSLVSGGRNSPLHF; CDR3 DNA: TGCGCCAGCAGCTTGGTGTCAGGGGGTCGGAATTCACCCCTCCACTTT
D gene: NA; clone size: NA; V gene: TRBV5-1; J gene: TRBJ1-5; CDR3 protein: CASSPRGPYSNQPQHF; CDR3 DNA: TGCGCCAGCAGCCCCAGGGGCCCGTATAGCAATCAGCCCCAGCATTTT
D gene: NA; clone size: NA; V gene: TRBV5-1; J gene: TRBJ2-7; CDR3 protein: CASSFDRSDEQYF; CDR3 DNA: TGCGCCAGCAGTTTCGACAGGTCCGACGAGCAGTACTTC
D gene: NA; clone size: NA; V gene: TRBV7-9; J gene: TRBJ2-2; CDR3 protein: CASSLALGRTGELFF; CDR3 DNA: TGTGCCAGCAGCTTAGCGTTGGGGCGGACCGGGGAGCTGTTTTTT
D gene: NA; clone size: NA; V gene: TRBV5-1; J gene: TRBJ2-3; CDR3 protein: CASSLSGLRTDTQYF; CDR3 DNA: TGCGCCAGCAGCTTGAGTGGGCTCCGCACAGATACGCAGTATTTT
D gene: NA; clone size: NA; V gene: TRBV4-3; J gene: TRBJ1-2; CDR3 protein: CASSQVRGLRGYTF; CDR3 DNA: TGCGCCAGCAGCCAAGTCCGCGGACTCAGGGGCTACACCTTC
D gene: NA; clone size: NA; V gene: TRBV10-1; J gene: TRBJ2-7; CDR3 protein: CASSDPDITGEQYF; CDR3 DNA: TGCGCCAGCAGTGATCCCGATATTACTGGCGAGCAGTACTTC
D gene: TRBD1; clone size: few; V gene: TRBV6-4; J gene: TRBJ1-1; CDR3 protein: CASRSTGGTEAFF; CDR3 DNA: TGTGCCAGCAGGAGTACAGGGGGCACTGAAGCTTTCTTT
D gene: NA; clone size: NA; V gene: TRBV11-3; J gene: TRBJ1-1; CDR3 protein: CASSSVQGTEAFF; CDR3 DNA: TGTGCCAGCAGCTCCGTACAGGGAACTGAAGCTTTCTTT
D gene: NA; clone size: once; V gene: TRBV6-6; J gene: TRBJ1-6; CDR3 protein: CASRDSYRGSPLHF; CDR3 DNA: TGTGCCAGCAGAGACAGCTATAGGGGTTCACCCCTCCACTTT
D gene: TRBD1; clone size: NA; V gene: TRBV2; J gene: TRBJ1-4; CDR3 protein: CASLRTGLNEKLFF; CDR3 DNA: TGTGCCAGCCTGAGGACAGGCTTAAATGAAAAACTGTTTTTT
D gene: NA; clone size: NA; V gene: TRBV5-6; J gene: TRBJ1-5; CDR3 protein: CASSFRGTETYQPQHF; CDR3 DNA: TGTGCCAGCAGCTTCCGGGGGACCGAAACCTATCAGCCCCAGCATTTT
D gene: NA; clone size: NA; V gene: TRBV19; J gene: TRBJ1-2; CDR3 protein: CASSIAAGNGGYTF; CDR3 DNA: TGTGCCAGTAGTATAGCGGCAGGGAATGGAGGCTACACCTTC
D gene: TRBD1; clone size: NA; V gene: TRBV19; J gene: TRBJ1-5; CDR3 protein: CASSEQGALNQPQHF; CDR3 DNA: TGTGCCAGTTCCGAACAGGGGGCTCTGAATCAGCCCCAGCATTTT
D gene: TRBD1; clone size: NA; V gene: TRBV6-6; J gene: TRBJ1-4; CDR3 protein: CASRRDRGREKLFF; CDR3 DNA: TGTGCCAGCAGGCGGGACAGGGGGCGTGAAAAACTGTTTTTT
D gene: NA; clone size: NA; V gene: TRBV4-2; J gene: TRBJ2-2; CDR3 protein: CASSQDTGTGELFF; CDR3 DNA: TGTGCCAGCAGCCAAGATACGGGTACCGGGGAGCTGTTTTTT
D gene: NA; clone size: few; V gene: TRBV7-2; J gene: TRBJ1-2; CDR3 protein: CASSLVSHVDGYTF; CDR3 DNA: TGTGCCAGCAGCTTAGTCTCGCACGTAGATGGCTACACCTTC
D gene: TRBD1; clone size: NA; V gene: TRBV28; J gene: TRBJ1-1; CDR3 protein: CASGQGGSGEAFF; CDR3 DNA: TGTGCCAGCGGACAGGGGGGATCCGGTGAAGCTTTCTTT
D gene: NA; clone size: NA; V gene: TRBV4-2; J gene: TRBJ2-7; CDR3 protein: CASTLYRSGAYEQYF; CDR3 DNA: TGTGCCAGCACCCTGTACCGGTCGGGGGCCTACGAGCAGTACTTC
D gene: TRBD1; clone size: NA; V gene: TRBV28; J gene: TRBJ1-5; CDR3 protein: CASSYLPGQVSNQPQHF; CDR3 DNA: TGTGCCAGCAGTTATCTACCGGGACAGGTTAGCAATCAGCCCCAGCATTTT
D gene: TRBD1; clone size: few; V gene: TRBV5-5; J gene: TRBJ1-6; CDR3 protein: CASSGPGTVNSPLHF; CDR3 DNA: TGTGCCAGCAGCGGTCCCGGGACAGTTAATTCACCCCTCCACTTT